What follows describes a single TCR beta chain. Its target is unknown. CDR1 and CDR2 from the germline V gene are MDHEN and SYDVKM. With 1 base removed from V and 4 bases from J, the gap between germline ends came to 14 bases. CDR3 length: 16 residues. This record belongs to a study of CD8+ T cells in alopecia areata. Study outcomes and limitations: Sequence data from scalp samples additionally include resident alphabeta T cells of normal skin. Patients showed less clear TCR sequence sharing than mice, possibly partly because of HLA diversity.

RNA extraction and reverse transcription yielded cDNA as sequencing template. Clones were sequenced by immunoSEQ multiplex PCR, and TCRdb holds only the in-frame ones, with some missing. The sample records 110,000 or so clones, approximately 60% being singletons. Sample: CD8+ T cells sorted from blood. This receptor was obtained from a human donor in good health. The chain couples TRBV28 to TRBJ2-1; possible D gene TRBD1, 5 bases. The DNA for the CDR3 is TGTGCCAGCAGTTTATTGGCCCCGGACAAATACAATGAGCAGTTCTTC. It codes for CASSLLAPDKYNEQFF.